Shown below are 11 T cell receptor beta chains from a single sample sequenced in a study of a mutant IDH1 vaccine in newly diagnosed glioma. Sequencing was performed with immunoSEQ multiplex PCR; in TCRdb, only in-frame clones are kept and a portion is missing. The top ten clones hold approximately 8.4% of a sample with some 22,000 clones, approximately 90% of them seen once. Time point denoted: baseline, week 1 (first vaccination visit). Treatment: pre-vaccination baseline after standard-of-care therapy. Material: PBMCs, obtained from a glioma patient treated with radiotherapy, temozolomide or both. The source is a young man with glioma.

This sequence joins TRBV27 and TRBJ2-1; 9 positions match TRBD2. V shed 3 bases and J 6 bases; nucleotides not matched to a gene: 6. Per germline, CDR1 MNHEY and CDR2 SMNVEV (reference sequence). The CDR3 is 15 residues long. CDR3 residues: CASSLWLAGLNEQFF. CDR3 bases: TGTGCCAGCAGTTTGTGGCTAGCGGGGCTCAATGAGCAGTTCTTC.

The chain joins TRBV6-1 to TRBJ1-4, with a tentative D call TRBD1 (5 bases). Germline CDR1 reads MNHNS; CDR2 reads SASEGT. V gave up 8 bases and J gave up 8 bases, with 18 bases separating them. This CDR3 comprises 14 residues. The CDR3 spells CASGGTKMGEKLFF. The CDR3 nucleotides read TGTGCCAGCGGGGGTACGAAGATGGGGGAAAAACTGTTTTTT.

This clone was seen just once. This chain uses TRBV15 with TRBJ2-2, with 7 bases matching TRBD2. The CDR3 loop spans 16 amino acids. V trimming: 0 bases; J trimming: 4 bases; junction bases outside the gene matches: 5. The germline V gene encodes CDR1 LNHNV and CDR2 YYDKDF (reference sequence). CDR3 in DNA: TGTGCCACCAGCAGAGAGGGCGGGAGAGGCACCGGGGAGCTGTTTTTT. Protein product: CATSREGGRGTGELFF.

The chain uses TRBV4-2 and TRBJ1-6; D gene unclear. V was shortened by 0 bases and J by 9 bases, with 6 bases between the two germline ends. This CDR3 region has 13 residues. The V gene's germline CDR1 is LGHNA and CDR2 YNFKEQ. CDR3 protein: CASSQELGSPLHF. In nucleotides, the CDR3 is TGTGCCAGCAGCCAAGAGTTAGGTTCACCCCTCCACTTT.

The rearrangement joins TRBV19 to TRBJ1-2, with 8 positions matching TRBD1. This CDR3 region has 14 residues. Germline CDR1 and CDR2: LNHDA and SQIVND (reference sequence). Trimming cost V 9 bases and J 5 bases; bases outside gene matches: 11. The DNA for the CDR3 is TGTGCCAGCCGCCCCGGACAGGGTCATTATGGCTACACCTTC. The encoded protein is CASRPGQGHYGYTF.

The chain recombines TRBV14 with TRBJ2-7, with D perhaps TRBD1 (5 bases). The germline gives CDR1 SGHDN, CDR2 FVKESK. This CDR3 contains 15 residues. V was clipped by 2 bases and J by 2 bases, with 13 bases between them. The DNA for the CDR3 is TGTGCCAGCAGCCAATCCAGGGCCGAGACCTACGAGCAGTACTTC. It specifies CASSQSRAETYEQYF.

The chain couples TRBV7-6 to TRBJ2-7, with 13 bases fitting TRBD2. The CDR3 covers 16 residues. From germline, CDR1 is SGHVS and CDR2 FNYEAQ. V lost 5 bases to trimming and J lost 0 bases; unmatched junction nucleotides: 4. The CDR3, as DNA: TGTGCCAGCAGCCCGGGGACTAGCGGGAACTCCTACGAGCAGTACTTC. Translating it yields CASSPGTSGNSYEQYF.

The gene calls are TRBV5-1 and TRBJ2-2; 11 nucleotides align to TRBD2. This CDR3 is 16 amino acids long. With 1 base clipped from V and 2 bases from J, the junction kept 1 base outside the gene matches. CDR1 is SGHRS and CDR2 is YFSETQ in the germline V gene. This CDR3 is CASSLTSGSNTGELFF. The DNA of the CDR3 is TGCGCCAGCAGCTTGACTAGCGGGAGCAACACCGGGGAGCTGTTTTTT.

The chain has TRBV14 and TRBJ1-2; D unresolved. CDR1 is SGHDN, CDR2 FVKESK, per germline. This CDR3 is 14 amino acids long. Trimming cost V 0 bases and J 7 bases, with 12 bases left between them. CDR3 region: CASSQDKGRVGYTF. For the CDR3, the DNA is TGTGCCAGCAGCCAAGATAAGGGCAGAGTTGGCTACACCTTC.

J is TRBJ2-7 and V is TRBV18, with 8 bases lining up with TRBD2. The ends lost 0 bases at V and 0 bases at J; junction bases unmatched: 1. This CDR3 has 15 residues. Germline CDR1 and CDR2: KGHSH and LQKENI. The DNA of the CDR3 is TGTGCCAGCTCACCACCCAGCGGGAGCTCCTACGAGCAGTACTTC. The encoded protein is CASSPPSGSSYEQYF.

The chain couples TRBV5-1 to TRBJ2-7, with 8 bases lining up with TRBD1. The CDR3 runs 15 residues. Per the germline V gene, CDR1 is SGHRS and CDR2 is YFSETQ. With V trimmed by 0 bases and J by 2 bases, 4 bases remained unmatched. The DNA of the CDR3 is TGCGCCAGCAGCTTGGGACAGGGGCCAACCTACGAGCAGTACTTC. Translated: CASSLGQGPTYEQYF.